Ten or more counts support the clone carrying this T cell receptor (beta chain). As yet, its antigen is unknown. This entry comes from a study of regulatory T cells in long-lasting Graves disease. Study results and limitations: Persistent Graves' patients had lower TCR diversity than newly diagnosed ones.

Investigators prepared the TCR beta libraries by applying iRepertoire HTBI primers and Arm-PCR of CDR3 regions. One entry per CDR3 protein results from TCRdb running MiXCR on the multiplex PCR reads. The top ten clones hold around 15% of a sample with 400,000 to 500,000 distinct CDR3 sequences, 21% of them seen once. Time point in this sample: persistent/refractory GD, antithyroid drugs over 5 years with positive TRAb. Extracted RNA from PBMCs served as the source of the TCR library. This CDR3 has 14 residues. In germline, CDR1 is SNHLY, CDR2 FYNNEI. The junction had 4 bases not matched to a gene; V was cut back by 6 bases and J by 1 base.

The receptor was derived from a female donor with Graves disease. The sequenced sample was peripheral blood mononuclear cells (PBMCs), obtained when the disease was refractory, from a patient treated with antithyroid drugs. V gene TRBV2 combines with J gene TRBJ1-1; 8 bases fit TRBD1. This chain's CDR3 is CASSEQGENTEAFF. The CDR3, as DNA: TGTGCCAGCAGCGAACAGGGGGAGAACACTGAAGCTTTCTTT.